This T cell receptor beta chain was identified during a study of blood T cell repertoires in COVID-19. The CDR3 contains 10 residues. V was pared by 6 bases and J by 8 bases, with 10 bases between. Per the germline V gene, CDR1 is SQVTM and CDR2 is ANQGSEA. Assay: immunoSEQ multiplex PCR; the TCRdb copy retains only in-frame clones and omits some. The sample has more than 300,000 clones, over 90% seen once. Specimen: PBMCs or T cells enriched from blood (not recorded which). V and J are TRBV29-1 and TRBJ1-2, with D unresolved. This receptor was obtained from a woman aged 30 to 39 who had been exposed to COVID-19. The CDR3 loop reads CSVWSVGYTF. The CDR3 DNA reads TGCAGCGTGTGGAGTGTGGGCTACACCTTC.